Listed below are T cell receptor beta chains from one sample, sequenced in a study of shared clonotypes between healthy human individuals. Produced via immunoSEQ multiplex PCR; TCRdb's table is partial and in-frame only. The sample carries around 640,000 clones, 95% to 96% recorded once. The sample was naive CD8+ T cells sorted from blood. All receptors derive from a woman aged 30 to 39 in good health. The CDR3 runs from the conserved cysteine through the conserved F or W. D genes are given only for firm matches. The size of a clone is reported for some rows only, either as once, few or many, or as a class for expanded clones.

abundance	d_gene	v_gene	j_gene	CDR3nt	CDR3aa
.	.	TRBV9	TRBJ1-1	TGTGCCAGCAGCCCCGGCAGGGGTACTGAAGCTTTCTTT	CASSPGRGTEAFF
.	.	TRBV27	TRBJ2-1	TGTGCCAGCAGTTTACTGGCGAGAGCCTACAATGAGCAGTTCTTC	CASSLLARAYNEQFF
.	.	TRBV19	TRBJ1-1	TGTGCCAGTAGTTTCGATTCGGGTCCTTCTCCGGCTTTCTTT	CASSFDSGPSPAFF
.	.	TRBV29-1	TRBJ2-7	TGCAGCGTTGAAGACCGGGGTAGAGGCGAGCAGTACTTC	CSVEDRGRGEQYF
.	.	TRBV13	TRBJ2-3	TGTGCCAGCAGCTTAGGCGGGAGACCTACAGATACGCAGTATTTT	CASSLGGRPTDTQYF
.	TRBD2	TRBV2	TRBJ2-7	TGTGCCAGCAGTGAAATCCTAGCGGCTTCCTACGAGCAGTACTTC	CASSEILAASYEQYF
.	.	TRBV5-1	TRBJ1-5	TGCGCCAGCAGCTTGAACGGGGACCCTATGAGGGAGCCCCAGCATTTT	CASSLNGDPMREPQHF
.	.	TRBV6-5	TRBJ1-4	TGTGCCAGCAGTTACTCGGCCCTTAATGAAAAACTGTTTTTT	CASSYSALNEKLFF
once	TRBD2	TRBV28	TRBJ2-7	TGTGCCAGCAGAGGGCTAGCGGGAGATTACGAGCAGTACTTC	CASRGLAGDYEQYF
.	.	TRBV6-6	TRBJ2-7	TGTGCCAGCAGTGGAATAGGACAGATCGCCTACGAGCAGTACTTC	CASSGIGQIAYEQYF
.	.	TRBV28	TRBJ1-2	TGTGCCAGCAGTTTAATTCCGGCGGGCGCCTATGGCTACACCTTC	CASSLIPAGAYGYTF
.	TRBD1	TRBV19	TRBJ2-7	TGTGCCAGTAGCGCGACAGGGAGTATAGTCGCCTACGAGCAGTACTTC	CASSATGSIVAYEQYF
.	TRBD2	TRBV28	TRBJ2-5	TGTGCCAGCAGTACGCAAGAAGAGCGGGAGTCGGGTGAGCAGTACTTC	CASSTQEERESGEQYF
.	.	TRBV5-4	TRBJ2-7	TGTGCCAGCAGCTTGGCCGGTGACGAGCAGTACTTC	CASSLAGDEQYF
.	.	TRBV28	TRBJ2-7	TGTGCCAGCAGTTTATCTGGGCACGGCGAGCAGTACTTC	CASSLSGHGEQYF
once	.	TRBV7-9	TRBJ2-1	TGTGCCAGCAGCTTACTAGGCGATGAGCAGTTCTTC	CASSLLGDEQFF
.	.	TRBV6-1	TRBJ1-1	TGTGCCAGCAGTGAAATGAGTGTGGGCTGGGAGGGGAACACTGAAGCTTTCTTT	CASSEMSVGWEGNTEAFF
once	.	TRBV7-2	TRBJ2-1	TGTGCCAGCAGCCGCCACGGTAGTAGCTCCTACAATGAGCAGTTCTTC	CASSRHGSSSYNEQFF
.	.	TRBV7-9	TRBJ2-5	TGTGCCAGCAGCCTGCAGGGGCCCCAAGAGACCCAGTACTTC	CASSLQGPQETQYF
.	.	TRBV6-1	TRBJ1-5	TGTGCCAGCAGTGAAGCGCTTCAAGCCGGGCATAGGTGGCCCCAGCATTTT	CASSEALQAGHRWPQHF
.	.	TRBV6-4	TRBJ1-1	TGTGCCAGCAGTGAGGGCTCTGAAGCTTTCTTT	CASSEGSEAFF
few	.	TRBV5-4	TRBJ1-2	TGTGCCAGCAGCTTGGTGGACAGAAACTATGGCTACACCTTC	CASSLVDRNYGYTF
.	.	TRBV5-6	TRBJ1-4	TGTGCCAGCAGTCTCGGTTTTAATGAAAAACTGTTTTTT	CASSLGFNEKLFF
.	TRBD1	TRBV15	TRBJ2-6	TGTGCCACCAGCAGAGATAAGGGGGCCCTGTTGGGGGCCAACGTCCTGACTTTC	CATSRDKGALLGANVLTF
.	.	TRBV4-1	TRBJ2-2	TGCGCCAGCAGCCAAGACCCAGGGGCGGGCGGGGAGCTGTTTTTT	CASSQDPGAGGELFF
.	.	TRBV27	TRBJ1-2	TGTGCCAGCAGTTTATCGAACGAGGTTGGCTACACCTTC	CASSLSNEVGYTF